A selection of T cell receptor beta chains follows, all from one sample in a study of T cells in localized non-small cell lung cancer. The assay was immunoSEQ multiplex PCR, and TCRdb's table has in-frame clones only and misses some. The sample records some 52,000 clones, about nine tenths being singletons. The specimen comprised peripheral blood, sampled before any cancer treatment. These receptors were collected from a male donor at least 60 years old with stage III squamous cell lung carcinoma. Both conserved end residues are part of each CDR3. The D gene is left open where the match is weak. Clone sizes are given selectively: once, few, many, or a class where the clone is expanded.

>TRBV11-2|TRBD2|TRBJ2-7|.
CASSFGIAGGQPYEQYF
TGTGCCAGCAGCTTTGGGATAGCGGGAGGGCAACCCTACGAGCAGTACTTC
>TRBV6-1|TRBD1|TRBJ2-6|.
CASSVQGTGANVLTF
TGTGCCAGCAGCGTACAGGGGACAGGGGCCAACGTCCTGACTTTC
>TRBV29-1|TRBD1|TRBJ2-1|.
CSVKRRDRTNEQFF
TGCAGCGTCAAACGCCGGGACAGAACGAATGAGCAGTTCTTC
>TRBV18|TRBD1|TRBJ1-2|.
CASSPDRGRSYGYTF
TGTGCCAGCTCACCCGACAGGGGGCGGAGCTATGGCTACACCTTC
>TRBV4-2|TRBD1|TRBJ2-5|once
CASSQVRGQGAGETQYF
TGTGCCAGCAGCCAAGTGCGGGGACAGGGGGCTGGAGAGACCCAGTACTTC
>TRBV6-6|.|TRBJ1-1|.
CASSYRTRDTEAFF
TGTGCCAGCAGTTACAGGACGAGGGACACTGAAGCTTTCTTT
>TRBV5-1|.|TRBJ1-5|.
CASSPDRPNQPQHF
TGCGCCAGCAGCCCGGACCGACCGAATCAGCCCCAGCATTTT
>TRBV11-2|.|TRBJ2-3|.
CASSLEGGRTDTQYF
TGTGCCAGCAGCTTAGAGGGGGGGCGCACAGATACGCAGTATTTT
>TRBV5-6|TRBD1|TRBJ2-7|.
CASSPQGTSYEQYF
TGTGCCAGCAGTCCACAGGGGACCTCCTACGAGCAGTACTTC
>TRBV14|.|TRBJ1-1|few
CASSQEARNTEAFF
TGTGCCAGCAGCCAAGAGGCCAGGAACACTGAAGCTTTCTTT
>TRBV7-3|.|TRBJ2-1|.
CASSPYLRRGKDNEQFF
TGTGCCAGCAGCCCCTACCTGAGAAGGGGCAAGGACAATGAGCAGTTCTTC
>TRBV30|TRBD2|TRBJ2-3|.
CAWNLAGGYTDTQYF
TGTGCCTGGAATCTAGCGGGGGGATACACAGATACGCAGTATTTT
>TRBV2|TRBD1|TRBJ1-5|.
CASRGDRGRHQPQHF
TGTGCCAGCAGGGGGGACAGGGGGCGACATCAGCCCCAGCATTTT
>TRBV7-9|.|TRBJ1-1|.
CASSLGHPTYTEAFF
TGTGCCAGCAGCTTAGGTCACCCGACCTACACTGAAGCTTTCTTT
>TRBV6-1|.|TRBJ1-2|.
CASSDGGSNYGYTF
TGTGCCAGCAGTGACGGGGGCAGTAACTATGGCTACACCTTC
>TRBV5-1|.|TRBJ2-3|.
CASSLRTATDTQYF
TGCGCCAGCAGCTTGAGAACAGCCACAGATACGCAGTATTTT
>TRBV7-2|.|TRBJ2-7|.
CASSPNGGPSYEQYF
TGTGCCAGCAGCCCCAATGGGGGGCCTTCCTACGAGCAGTACTTC
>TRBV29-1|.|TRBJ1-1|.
CSVVITGSGGAFF
TGCAGCGTTGTTATTACAGGATCTGGAGGAGCTTTCTTT
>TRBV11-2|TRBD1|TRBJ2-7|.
CASSLVDRIYEQYF
TGTGCCAGCAGCTTAGTGGACAGGATCTACGAGCAGTACTTC
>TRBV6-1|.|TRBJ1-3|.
CASARLSGNTIYF
TGTGCCAGCGCCAGGCTCTCTGGAAACACCATATATTTT
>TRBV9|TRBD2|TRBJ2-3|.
CASSARFGGLATDTQYF
TGTGCCAGCAGCGCCAGGTTCGGGGGACTAGCGACAGATACGCAGTATTTT
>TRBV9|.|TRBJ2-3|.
CASSVDGATSQYF
TGTGCCAGCAGCGTAGATGGGGCAACCTCGCAGTATTTT
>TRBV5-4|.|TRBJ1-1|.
CASSFDWGDTEAFF
TGTGCCAGCAGCTTTGATTGGGGGGACACTGAAGCTTTCTTT
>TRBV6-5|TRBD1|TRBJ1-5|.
CASRRGRQGNQPQHF
TGTGCCAGCAGGAGAGGGCGACAGGGAAATCAGCCCCAGCATTTT
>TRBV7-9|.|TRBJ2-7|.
CASSPRRTTDEQYF
TGTGCCAGCAGCCCGCGTAGGACAACCGACGAGCAGTACTTC
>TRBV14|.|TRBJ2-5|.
CASSQARDRPETQYF
TGTGCCAGCAGCCAAGCACGGGACCGCCCGGAGACCCAGTACTTC
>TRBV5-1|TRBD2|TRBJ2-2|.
CASSRGGGNTGELFF
TGCGCCAGCAGCCGAGGCGGGGGGAACACCGGGGAGCTGTTTTTT
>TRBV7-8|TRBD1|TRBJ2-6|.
CASSARDRVLSGANVLTF
TGTGCCAGCAGCGCCAGGGACAGGGTTCTTTCTGGGGCCAACGTCCTGACTTTC
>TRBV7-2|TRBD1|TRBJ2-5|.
CASSFFGTGQETQYF
TGTGCCAGCAGCTTTTTTGGGACAGGGCAAGAGACCCAGTACTTC
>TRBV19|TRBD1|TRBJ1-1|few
CASSLLTGAAFF
TGTGCCAGTAGTCTCTTGACAGGGGCTGCTTTCTTT
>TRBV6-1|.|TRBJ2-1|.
CASSEAYRRSEQFF
TGTGCCAGCAGTGAAGCTTATAGGCGGAGTGAGCAGTTCTTC